The present TCR beta chain was sequenced within a study of T cells in Graves' hyperthyroidism and ophthalmopathy. RNA transcripts served as the template for amplifying TCR beta CDR3 regions. TCR CDR3 underwent first-round RT-PCR with the HTBI primer set. MiXCR, applied by TCRdb to the multiplex PCR reads, yields one record per CDR3 protein. Of roughly 700,000 distinct CDR3 sequences listed, around 15% are singletons. Trimming took 7 bases from V and 4 from J; bases not matched to a gene: 8. This CDR3 comprises 14 residues. Germline V gene data show CDR1 as MDHEN and CDR2 as SYDVKM. Findings of the study overall: In the blood, most expanded thyroid clonotypes above 0.001 appeared as well.

This clonotype has a count of ten or more. The antigen remains undetermined. Absence of ophthalmopathy progression within 18 months defined stable Graves' hyperthyroidism. Patients aged 18 to 65 had newly diagnosed hyperthyroidism that had lasted under 2 months. V is TRBV28 and J is TRBJ2-7; 9 bases align to TRBD1. The sequence was collected from a woman aged 18-29 years with Graves' hyperthyroidism. Sequencing was performed on blood. CDR3 loop: CASTPGTGTYEQYF. The CDR3 DNA sequence: TGTGCCAGCACCCCCGGGACAGGGACTTACGAGCAGTACTTC.